One and the same sample provided the 27 T cell receptor beta chains below, sequenced in a study of T-cell memory formation after mild COVID-19. TCRdb re-called the 5' RACE reads through MiXCR, storing one row per CDR3 protein. The table lists approximately 100,000 distinct CDR3 sequences, about a sixth of them singletons. Material: PBMCs or a T cell subset sorted from them (not recorded which). The receptors here all came from an adult woman who had mild COVID-19 (a few samples of this study predate the infection). Cell type and time point are not known.

This clonotype was observed a few times. The chain carries TRBV9 and TRBJ2-1; no reliable D call. V gave up 3 bases and J gave up 9 bases, with 13 bases separating them. Germline V gene sequence: CDR1 SGDLS, CDR2 YYNGEE. The CDR3 loop spans 13 amino acids. This chain's CDR3 is CASSETGDSEQFF. The DNA of the CDR3 is TGTGCCAGCAGCGAGACTGGGGATAGTGAGCAGTTCTTC.

This clonotype was observed a few times. The gene calls are TRBV20-1 and TRBJ2-7, with 8 positions matching TRBD1. V lost 6 bases and J lost 4; bases outside the gene matches: 8. The germline gives CDR1 DFQATT, CDR2 SNEGSKA (reference sequence). CDR3 size: 13 residues. CDR3 loop: CSAPDRETYEQYF. The CDR3 region has the DNA TGCAGTGCCCCGGACAGGGAGACGTACGAGCAGTACTTC.

This clonotype has a count of ten or more. The rearrangement links TRBV4-1 to TRBJ2-7; D is possibly TRBD2 (5 bases). There are 16 residues in the CDR3. Germline CDR1 is MGHRA and CDR2 is YSYEKL. Trimming removed 0 bases from V and 1 base from J, with 13 bases in between. Here the CDR3 reads CASSQEPGILSYEQYF. CDR3 nucleotide sequence: TGCGCCAGCAGCCAAGAACCCGGGATCCTTTCCTACGAGCAGTACTTC.

This clonotype was counted many times. The CDR3 sequence: CAISESDPRDTQYF. As DNA, the CDR3 is TGTGCCATCAGTGAATCTGACCCTAGGGATACGCAGTATTTT. The V gene is TRBV10-3, the J gene TRBJ2-3; D gene unclear. CDR3 size: 14 residues. Germline CDR1 is ENHRY and CDR2 is SYGVKD. Trimming left V 3 bases short and J 6 bases short, with 13 bases between.

V and J are TRBV11-2 and TRBJ2-1; TRBD2 matches at 7 bases. Unmatched junction bases numbered 3, after V lost 4 bases and J lost 9 bases. Germline loops: CDR1 SGHAT, CDR2 FQNNGV. The CDR3 extends over 12 amino acids. For the CDR3, the DNA is TGTGCCAGCAGCTCGACTAGCCCTGAGCAGTTCTTC. Residues: CASSSTSPEQFF. The full variable domain, its missing parts supplied by reference TRBV11-2 and TRBJ2-1, is EAGVAQSPRYKIIEKRQSVAFWCNPISGHATLYWYQQILGQGPKLLIQFQNNGVVDDSQLPKDRFSAERLKGVDSTLKIQPAKLEDSAVYLCASSSTSPEQFFGPGTRLTVL.

The table lists this clonotype with many counts. V usage is TRBV21-1 and J usage is TRBJ2-7; TRBD2, the D gene given by the table, was not confirmed from the DNA. TRBV21-1 is a pseudogene segment. The CDR3 has 17 residues. This CDR3 is CASSKEQAGGPYDEQYF. Here the CDR3 DNA reads TGTGCCAGCAGCAAAGAACAGGCGGGGGGGCCTTACGACGAGCAGTACTTC.

This clonotype appeared a few times. V usage is TRBV5-1 and J usage is TRBJ1-1; D remains ambiguous. Per the germline V gene, CDR1 is SGHRS and CDR2 is YFSETQ. CDR3 length: 14 residues. The ends were cut back, 1 base at V and 1 base at J, with 8 bases in the middle. In nucleotides, the CDR3 is TGCGCCAGCAGCTTGTGGGCAACGAACACTGAAGCTTTCTTT. It encodes CASSLWATNTEAFF.

The V and J genes are TRBV28 and TRBJ2-1; D is ambiguous. The CDR3 extends over 12 amino acids. Germline loops: CDR1 MDHEN, CDR2 SYDVKM. V lost 5 bases to trimming and J lost 8 bases, with 10 bases between them. DNA for the CDR3: TGTGCCAGCAGTCGGGTTTTGGATGAGCAGTTCTTC. Encoded protein: CASSRVLDEQFF. Together with reference TRBV28 and TRBJ2-1, the CDR3 gives the full variable domain: DVKVTQSSRYLVKRTGEKVFLECVQDMDHENMFWYRQDPGLGLRLIYFSYDVKMKEKGDIPEGYSVSREKKERFSLILESASTNQTSMYLCASSRVLDEQFFGPGTRLTVL.

The V call is TRBV7-9, the J call TRBJ2-7; the D gene could be TRBD1 or TRBD2 (5 bases each). CDR1 is SEHNR, CDR2 FQNEAQ, per germline (reference sequence). V shed 4 bases and J shed 8 bases, with 12 bases lying between them. The CDR3 is 12 amino acids. The CDR3 here is CASSSGRGQQYF. The CDR3 DNA is TGTGCCAGCAGCTCCGGTAGGGGACAGCAGTACTTC.

The table lists this clonotype with a few counts. This rearrangement joins TRBV9 to TRBJ2-1; 7 positions match TRBD2. Losses at the gene ends were 0 bases for V and 4 bases for J; bases not matched to a gene: 10. CDR1 and CDR2 from the germline V gene are SGDLS and YYNGEE. This CDR3 is built from 17 residues. The DNA for the CDR3 is TGTGCCAGCAGCGTAGGCCGCGGGAGTATTATTTACAATGAGCAGTTCTTC. Translated: CASSVGRGSIIYNEQFF.

This clonotype was seen more than once but under ten times. The chain has TRBV19 and TRBJ1-6, with D possibly matching TRBD1 (5 bases). The CDR3 is 16 residues long. Per germline, CDR1 LNHDA and CDR2 SQIVND (reference sequence). V was shortened by 3 bases and J by 0 bases, with 9 bases between the two germline ends. This CDR3 is CASSMEGPSYNSPLHF. The DNA for the CDR3 is TGTGCCAGTAGTATGGAGGGACCCTCCTATAATTCACCCCTCCACTTT.

This clonotype occurred a few times. The CDR3 nucleotides are TGCAGTGCTAGAGAGGGGGGACAGGGGGTCTCTGGCTACACCTTC. It encodes CSAREGGQGVSGYTF. The chain links TRBV20-1 to TRBJ1-2; 11 bases align to TRBD1. Germline CDR1 and CDR2: DFQATT and SNEGSKA (reference sequence). Germline trimming cut 0 bases from V and 7 bases from J; bases unmatched to any gene: 7. The CDR3 covers 15 residues.

The chain employs TRBV7-6 and TRBJ2-1, with D perhaps matching TRBD1 or TRBD2 (5 bases each). The V gene lost 5 bases and the J gene lost 4 bases, with 9 bases spanning the gap. Germline CDR1 SGHVS, CDR2 FNYEAQ. This CDR3 has 13 residues. The CDR3 DNA is TGTGCCAGCAGCCCCGGGACGTACAATGAGCAGTTCTTC. Translated, it gives CASSPGTYNEQFF.

V and J are TRBV5-1 and TRBJ2-1; TRBD2 is a possible D gene (7 bases). The CDR3 loop spans 18 amino acids. V lost 4 bases to trimming and J lost 4 bases, with 24 bases between them. Germline CDR1 and CDR2: SGHRS and YFSETQ. In nucleotides, the CDR3 is TGCGCCAGCAGCCGGGGGCGGGGGCCGAGCGGGTTTTACAATGAGCAGTTCTTC. This codes for CASSRGRGPSGFYNEQFF.

The rearrangement links TRBV24-1 to TRBJ2-3, with 8 nucleotides matching TRBD2. Trimming cost V 5 bases and J 2 bases; bases outside gene matches: 11. The V gene's germline CDR1 is KGHDR and CDR2 SFDVKD. This CDR3 has 17 amino acids. The CDR3 reads CATSASGTRMVTDTQYF. The CDR3 nucleotides are TGTGCCACCAGTGCCTCCGGGACTAGGATGGTCACAGATACGCAGTATTTT.

Turning to this clonotype: The junction does not match germline at one end; this may be a read error. The rearrangement joins TRBV13 to TRBJ1-1; D not resolved. Germline assignment: CDR1 PRHDT and CDR2 FYEKMQ (reference sequence). The CDR3 has 15 residues. The CDR3 loop reads CASSLGPRENAEAFF. CDR3 coding DNA: TGTGCCAGCAGCTTAGGCCCCCGGGAGAACGCTGAAGCTTTCTTT.

The V gene is TRBV30, the J gene TRBJ1-2, with unresolved D. The CDR3 totals 13 residues. V lost 0 bases and J lost 2, with 7 bases in between. Per the germline V gene, CDR1 is GTSNPN and CDR2 is SVGIG (reference sequence). The DNA for the CDR3 is TGTGCCTGGAGTGTAACGGGGAACTATGGCTACACCTTC. It encodes CAWSVTGNYGYTF.

In this sample, this clonotype turned up a few times. The CDR3, as DNA: TGTGCTAGTGGTTTTTCTAGCGGGAGAGAGACCCAGTACTTC. It yields the protein CASGFSSGRETQYF. The chain couples TRBV12-5 to TRBJ2-5; 10 bases line up with TRBD2. This CDR3 spans 14 amino acids. Germline CDR1 reads LGHNT; CDR2 reads FRNRAP. V lost 3 bases and J lost 4; bases outside the gene matches: 2.

Only a few counts were recorded for this clonotype. The gene calls are TRBV27 and TRBJ2-1, with 13 bases matching TRBD2. The CDR3 consists of 15 residues. Trimming removed 2 bases from V and 7 bases from J; junction bases left unmatched: 2. Per the germline V gene, CDR1 is MNHEY and CDR2 is SMNVEV (reference sequence). The CDR3 protein is CASSLGTSGDNEQFF. In DNA form, the CDR3 reads TGTGCCAGCAGTTTAGGGACTAGCGGGGATAATGAGCAGTTCTTC.

The V call is TRBV7-6, the J call TRBJ1-1, with a possible D match to TRBD1 (6 bases). The V end was cut by 8 bases, the J end by 1 base, with 14 bases between. Germline CDR1 and CDR2: SGHVS and FNYEAQ. The length of the CDR3 is 14 residues. CDR3 region: CASCPTGWNTEAFF. As DNA, the CDR3 is TGTGCCAGCTGCCCGACAGGCTGGAACACTGAAGCTTTCTTT.

The chain employs TRBV9 and TRBJ2-1, with a weak D call TRBD1 (6 bases). Germline V CDR1 and CDR2: SGDLS, YYNGEE. V was trimmed by 2 bases and J by 4 bases, leaving 10 bases between them. CDR3 size: 14 residues. CDR3 region: CASSVLDRYNEQFF. The CDR3 DNA sequence: TGTGCCAGCAGCGTCCTGGACAGATACAATGAGCAGTTCTTC.

This clonotype was recorded a few times. V gene TRBV24-1 combines with J gene TRBJ2-2; 7 nucleotides match TRBD2. J was trimmed by 5 bases and V by 4 bases; bases with no gene match: 9. The CDR3 totals 16 residues. The germline V gene has CDR1 KGHDR and CDR2 SFDVKD. The CDR3 region has the DNA TGTGCCACCAGTGACCGACACAGCGGGATAACCGGGGAGCTGTTTTTT. Translated, it gives CATSDRHSGITGELFF.

The chain combines TRBV15 with TRBJ2-5; no reliable D call. The V and J ends lost 0 bases and 5 bases respectively, with 10 bases between them. CDR1 LNHNV and CDR2 YYDKDF come from the germline V gene (reference sequence). CDR3 length: 14 residues. CDR3 sequence: CATSRETARETQYF. Written as DNA, the CDR3 is TGTGCCACCAGCAGAGAGACGGCTAGGGAGACCCAGTACTTC.

The CDR3 DNA reads as TGTGCCAGCAGCCAAGAGGCGGAAAACACTGAAGCTTTCTTT. Protein: CASSQEAENTEAFF. V usage is TRBV4-2 and J usage is TRBJ1-1; D unclear. The CDR3 runs to 14 residues. Germline V gene sequence: CDR1 LGHNA, CDR2 YNFKEQ. V shed 0 bases and J shed 2 bases, with 7 bases lying between them.

This sequence joins TRBV18 and TRBJ2-7; D gene uncertain. Trimming took 2 bases from V and 2 from J, leaving 7 bases between them. CDR3 size: 13 residues. Germline V gives CDR1 KGHSH, CDR2 LQKENI. In DNA form, the CDR3 reads TGTGCCAGCTCACCAGCCAGCACCTACGAGCAGTACTTC. This codes for CASSPASTYEQYF.

The chain joins TRBV20-1 to TRBJ1-3, with D maybe TRBD1 (6 bases). CDR1 is DFQATT, CDR2 SNEGSKA, per germline (reference sequence). The CDR3 has 12 residues. Deletions cut 5 bases from V and 8 bases from J, with 13 bases between. The CDR3 protein is CSAQDRRDTIYF. The CDR3 nucleotides read TGCAGTGCTCAAGACAGGCGCGACACCATATATTTT.

This clonotype has just a few counts. The chain uses TRBV7-6 and TRBJ1-4, with D hard to call. Germline values: CDR1 SGHVS, CDR2 FNYEAQ. Trimming stripped 4 bases from V and 5 bases from J, with 17 bases between. The CDR3 runs to 16 residues. The CDR3 loop reads CASSSWVPLGNEKLFF. The CDR3 DNA sequence: TGTGCCAGCAGCTCCTGGGTCCCTTTGGGAAATGAAAAACTGTTTTTT. Filled out from reference TRBV7-6 and TRBJ1-4, the complete variable domain reads GAGVSQSPRYKVTKRGQDVALRCDPISGHVSLYWYRQALGQGPEFLTYFNYEAQQDKSGLPNDRFSAERPEGSISTLTIQRTEQRDSAMYRCASSSWVPLGNEKLFFGSGTQLSVL.